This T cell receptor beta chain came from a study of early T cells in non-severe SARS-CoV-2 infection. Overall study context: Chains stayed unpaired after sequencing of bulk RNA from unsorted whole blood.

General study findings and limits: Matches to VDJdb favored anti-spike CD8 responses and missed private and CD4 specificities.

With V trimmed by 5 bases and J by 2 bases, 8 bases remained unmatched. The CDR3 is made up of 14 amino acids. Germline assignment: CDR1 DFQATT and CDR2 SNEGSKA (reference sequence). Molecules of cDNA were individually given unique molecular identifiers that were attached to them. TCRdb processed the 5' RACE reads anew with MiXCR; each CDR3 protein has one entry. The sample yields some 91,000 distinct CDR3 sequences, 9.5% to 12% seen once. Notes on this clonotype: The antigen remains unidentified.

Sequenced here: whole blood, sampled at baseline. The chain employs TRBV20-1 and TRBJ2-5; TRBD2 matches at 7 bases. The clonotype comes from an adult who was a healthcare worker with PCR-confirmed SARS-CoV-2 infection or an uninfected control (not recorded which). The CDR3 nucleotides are TGCAGTGCTTCCCGGTGGGGGGGACAAGAGACCCAGTACTTC. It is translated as CSASRWGGQETQYF.